A selection of T cell receptor beta chains follows, all from one sample in a study of blood T cell repertoires in COVID-19. The protocol was immunoSEQ multiplex PCR, while the TCRdb copy is restricted to in-frame clones and leaves out a portion. The table records under 200,000 clones, around 82% of them present only once. Sample: peripheral blood. These receptor sequences come from a man in his 60s who had recovered from COVID-19. The CDR3 runs from the conserved cysteine through the conserved F or W. Each record gives: clone size, J gene, D gene, V gene, CDR3 protein, CDR3 DNA. A D gene is named only where the DNA matches it firmly. Clone size is shown for a subset of rows, as once, few, many or a class of expanded clone.

clone size: .
J gene: TRBJ1-1
D gene: .
V gene: TRBV30
CDR3 protein: CAWSAPLTEAFF
CDR3 DNA: TGTGCCTGGAGTGCCCCCCTAACTGAAGCTTTCTTT

clone size: .
J gene: TRBJ1-3
D gene: .
V gene: TRBV6-5
CDR3 protein: CASNPGGSGNTIYF
CDR3 DNA: TGTGCCAGCAATCCCGGGGGGTCTGGAAACACCATATATTTT

clone size: .
J gene: TRBJ1-6
D gene: .
V gene: TRBV19
CDR3 protein: CASSIDRLQGKSNSPLHF
CDR3 DNA: TGTGCCAGTAGTATAGATAGGCTGCAGGGGAAGTCCAATTCACCCCTCCACTTT

clone size: .
J gene: TRBJ2-1
D gene: TRBD2
V gene: TRBV6-2/TRBV6-3
CDR3 protein: CASSYSLAGGYNEQFF
CDR3 DNA: TGTGCCAGCAGTTACTCACTAGCGGGGGGGTACAATGAGCAGTTCTTC

clone size: few
J gene: TRBJ2-3
D gene: .
V gene: TRBV6-4
CDR3 protein: CASSEGPTDTQYF
CDR3 DNA: TGTGCCAGCAGTGAGGGGCCCACAGATACGCAGTATTTT

clone size: .
J gene: TRBJ1-5
D gene: .
V gene: TRBV6-5
CDR3 protein: CASSYSRSSNQPQHF
CDR3 DNA: TGTGCCAGCAGTTACTCAAGGAGTAGCAATCAGCCCCAGCATTTT

clone size: .
J gene: TRBJ1-2
D gene: .
V gene: TRBV27
CDR3 protein: CASSFRGAGYGYTF
CDR3 DNA: TGTGCCAGCAGTTTTCGGGGGGCCGGCTATGGCTACACCTTC

clone size: .
J gene: TRBJ2-7
D gene: .
V gene: TRBV7-9
CDR3 protein: CASSPGYEQYF
CDR3 DNA: TGTGCCAGCAGCCCAGGGTACGAGCAGTACTTC

clone size: few
J gene: TRBJ2-7
D gene: .
V gene: TRBV5-1
CDR3 protein: CASSESRTSLKQYF
CDR3 DNA: TGCGCCAGCAGCGAGAGTCGGACAAGCTTAAAGCAGTACTTC

clone size: .
J gene: TRBJ1-3
D gene: .
V gene: TRBV18
CDR3 protein: CASSPSADSSGNTIYF
CDR3 DNA: TGTGCCAGCTCACCGAGTGCAGACAGCTCTGGAAACACCATATATTTT

clone size: once
J gene: TRBJ2-2
D gene: .
V gene: TRBV30
CDR3 protein: CAWSVFGVGTGELFF
CDR3 DNA: TGTGCCTGGAGTGTATTCGGGGTCGGCACCGGGGAGCTGTTTTTT

clone size: .
J gene: TRBJ1-2
D gene: TRBD1
V gene: TRBV10-3
CDR3 protein: CATADRDRGWNTF
CDR3 DNA: TGTGCCACCGCGGACCGGGACAGGGGGTGGAACACCTTC

clone size: .
J gene: TRBJ2-3
D gene: .
V gene: TRBV24-1
CDR3 protein: CATGATSTDTQYF
CDR3 DNA: TGTGCCACCGGGGCGACATCCACAGATACGCAGTATTTT

clone size: .
J gene: TRBJ1-5
D gene: TRBD1
V gene: TRBV27
CDR3 protein: CASSRDRGDQPQHF
CDR3 DNA: TGTGCCAGCAGCCGGGACAGGGGGGATCAGCCCCAGCATTTT